The 15 T cell receptor beta chains reported below all come from one sample, sequenced in a study of regulatory T cells in long-lasting Graves disease. Regarding time point: newly diagnosed GD, antithyroid drugs for less than 3 months. The TCR library was made from RNA extracted from PBMCs. Arm-PCR of CDR3 regions with iRepertoire HTBI primers generated TCR beta libraries. TCRdb fed the multiplex PCR reads into MiXCR, producing one record per CDR3 protein. Found here are more than 300,000 distinct CDR3 sequences, roughly 12% of them singletons; the top ten hold about 20%. The sample also formed part of further work on T cells in Graves' hyperthyroidism and ophthalmopathy.

The sample here was peripheral blood mononuclear cells (PBMCs), taken at new diagnosis, from a patient treated with antithyroid drugs. The receptors come from a woman aged 18-29 years with Graves disease.

This clonotype was observed at least ten times. V is TRBV7-9 and J is TRBJ2-7, with 8 nucleotides matching TRBD1. This CDR3 comprises 13 residues. CDR1 and CDR2 (germline): SEHNR, FQNEAQ (reference sequence). V lost 3 bases to trimming and J lost 6 bases; unmatched junction nucleotides: 4. The CDR3 reads CASSFWDRTEQYF. DNA for the CDR3: TGTGCCAGCAGCTTCTGGGACAGGACCGAGCAGTACTTC.

V usage is TRBV7-9 and J usage is TRBJ1-4; D is unclear. Germline V lookup: CDR1 SEHNR, CDR2 FQNEAQ (reference sequence). The V and J ends lost 0 bases and 8 bases respectively, with 10 bases between them. The CDR3 length is 14 residues. Here the CDR3 DNA reads TGTGCCAGCAGCTTAGCTGGGTTCGGGGAAAAACTGTTTTTT. It yields the protein CASSLAGFGEKLFF.

Remarks on this clonotype: A read error is possible here, since a much larger clone lies one base away. J is TRBJ1-1 and V is TRBV6-9; unclear D gene. The length of the CDR3 is 14 residues. V lost 4 bases, J lost 5 bases, and 14 bases lay in between. Looked up from germline, CDR1 is MNHGY and CDR2 is SVAAGI. CDR3 DNA sequence: TGTGCCAGCAGTTGCTCGATAGAACGGACTGAAGCTTTCTTT. Translated: CASSCSIERTEAFF.

This clonotype came up a few times. V is TRBV12-3 or TRBV12-4 and J is TRBJ2-5; 8 bases are a match to TRBD2. Trimming at V came to 8 bases and at J to 1 base, leaving 6 bases not matched to a gene. CDR3 length: 14 residues. DNA for the CDR3: TGTGCCAGCCGGGGGGGGGGGGTCCAAGAGACCCAGTACTTC. It translates to CASRGGGVQETQYF.

The sample holds many counts of this clonotype. This chain links TRBV20-1 with TRBJ2-3; 13 nucleotides agree with TRBD2. The germline gives CDR1 DFQATT, CDR2 SNEGSKA (reference sequence). With 6 bases clipped from V and 0 bases from J, the junction kept 6 bases outside the gene matches. The length of the CDR3 is 16 residues. CDR3 in amino acids: CSAWTSGRTSTDTQYF. The CDR3 DNA reads as TGCAGTGCCTGGACTAGCGGGAGAACTAGCACAGATACGCAGTATTTT.

This clonotype was detected ten times or more. The CDR3 loop is CASSLARPNYGYTF. As DNA, the CDR3 is TGTGCCAGCAGCTTAGCTCGGCCCAACTATGGCTACACCTTC. The chain recombines TRBV7-2 with TRBJ1-2; D call uncertain. The V and J ends lost 0 bases and 2 bases respectively, with 7 bases between them. CDR1 is SGHTA, CDR2 FQGNSA, per germline. CDR3 length equals 14 residues.

This chain connects TRBV7-2 to TRBJ2-3; D not resolved. V shed 1 base and J shed 1 base, with 18 bases lying between them. Per the germline V gene, CDR1 is SGHTA and CDR2 is FQGNSA. The CDR3 sequence is 18 residues long. CDR3 protein: CASSLEGSWGIGTDTQYF. Here the CDR3 DNA reads TGTGCCAGCAGCTTAGAAGGGTCATGGGGTATAGGCACAGATACGCAGTATTTT.

This chain links TRBV2 with TRBJ1-4; unclear D gene. This CDR3 has 15 residues. Germline V gene sequence: CDR1 SNHLY, CDR2 FYNNEI. Trimming removed 2 bases at V and 7 bases at J, with 14 bases between. The CDR3 DNA reads TGTGCCAGCAGTGAATTAACATCTGGAGGTGAAAAACTGTTTTTT. It translates to CASSELTSGGEKLFF.

In the case of this clonotype: This may be a read error: a much more frequent sequence differs by one nucleotide. This chain joins TRBV12-3 or TRBV12-4 and TRBJ2-4; 12 positions agree with TRBD2. The trim removed 5 bases at V and 13 bases at J, leaving 9 bases unmatched. CDR3 size: 14 residues. The CDR3 region is CASSGLAGIDEQYF. In nucleotides, the CDR3 is TGTGCCAGCAGTGGACTAGCGGGAATCGATGAGCAGTACTTC.

At least ten counts were recorded for this clonotype. CDR3 sequence (DNA): TGTGCCAGCAGTCCCCCGAGGGGTCGGAACACCGGGGAGCTGTTTTTT. Its protein is CASSPPRGRNTGELFF. This chain uses TRBV12-3 or TRBV12-4 with TRBJ2-2; D may be TRBD1 or TRBD2 (5 bases each). This CDR3 is built from 16 residues. V was shortened by 5 bases and J by 1 base, with 14 bases between the two germline ends.

This clonotype was seen more than once but under ten times. The chain is built from TRBV10-3 and TRBJ2-7; D might be TRBD2 (5 bases). This CDR3 comprises 13 residues. Germline V gene data show CDR1 as ENHRY and CDR2 as SYGVKD. Between the trimmed V and J ends, which lost 7 bases and 2 bases, there was a span of 12 bases. The CDR3 bases are TGTGCCATCACCTCCGACGGGGCCTACGAGCAGTACTTC. This codes for CAITSDGAYEQYF.

This clonotype was observed many times. DNA of the CDR3: TGCGCCAGCAGCTTGGGGCATCACGAGCAGTACTTC. Amino acid sequence: CASSLGHHEQYF. V gene TRBV5-1 combines with J gene TRBJ2-7; D is unclear. Trimming removed 0 bases at V and 5 bases at J, with 6 bases between. Germline V gives CDR1 SGHRS, CDR2 YFSETQ. CDR3 size: 12 residues.

This clonotype appeared many times. The CDR3 sequence: CASKGQISYNEQFF. In DNA, the CDR3 is TGTGCCAGCAAAGGACAGATCTCCTACAATGAGCAGTTCTTC. This chain connects TRBV6-1 to TRBJ2-1; TRBD1 might be the D (6 bases). V was clipped by 7 bases and J by 0 bases, with 10 bases between them. The CDR3 is 14 amino acids. CDR1 is MNHNS and CDR2 is SASEGT in the germline V gene.

The chain couples TRBV12-3 or TRBV12-4 to TRBJ2-3; tentatively, D is TRBD2 (5 bases). This CDR3 has 14 amino acids. Trimming removed 6 bases from V and 0 bases from J, with 10 bases in between. CDR3 bases: TGTGCCAGCAGGCTTCGGACTAGCACAGATACGCAGTATTTT. Protein product: CASRLRTSTDTQYF.

This clonotype showed up many times. This chain uses TRBV20-1 with TRBJ1-1; D is undetermined. Germline CDR1 DFQATT, CDR2 SNEGSKA (reference sequence). V was shortened by 0 bases and J by 3 bases, with 14 bases between the two germline ends. The CDR3 is 15 amino acids. CDR3 in amino acids: CSARDSNMPDTEAFF. CDR3 bases: TGCAGTGCTAGAGATTCCAACATGCCGGACACTGAAGCTTTCTTT.